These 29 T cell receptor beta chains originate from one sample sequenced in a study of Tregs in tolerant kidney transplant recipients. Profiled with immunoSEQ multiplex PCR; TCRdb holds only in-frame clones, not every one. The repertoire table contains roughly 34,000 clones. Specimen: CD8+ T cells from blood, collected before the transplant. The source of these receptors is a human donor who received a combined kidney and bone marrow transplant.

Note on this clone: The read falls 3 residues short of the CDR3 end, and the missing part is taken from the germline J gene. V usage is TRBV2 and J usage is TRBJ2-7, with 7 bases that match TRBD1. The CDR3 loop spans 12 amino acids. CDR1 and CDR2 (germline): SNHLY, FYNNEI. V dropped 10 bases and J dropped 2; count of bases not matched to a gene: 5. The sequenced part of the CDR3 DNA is TGTGCCACCGGTGGACAGGCCTACGAG. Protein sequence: CATGGQAYE. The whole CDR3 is CATGGQAYEQYF.

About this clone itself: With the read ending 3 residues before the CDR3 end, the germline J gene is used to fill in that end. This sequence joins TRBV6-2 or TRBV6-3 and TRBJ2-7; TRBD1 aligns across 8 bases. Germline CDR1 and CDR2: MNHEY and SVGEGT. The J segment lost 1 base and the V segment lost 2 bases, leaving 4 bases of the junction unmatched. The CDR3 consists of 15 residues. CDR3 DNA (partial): TGTGCCAGCAGTTACCGAGGGACAGGATCCTACGAG. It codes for CASSYRGTGSYE. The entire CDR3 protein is CASSYRGTGSYEQYF.

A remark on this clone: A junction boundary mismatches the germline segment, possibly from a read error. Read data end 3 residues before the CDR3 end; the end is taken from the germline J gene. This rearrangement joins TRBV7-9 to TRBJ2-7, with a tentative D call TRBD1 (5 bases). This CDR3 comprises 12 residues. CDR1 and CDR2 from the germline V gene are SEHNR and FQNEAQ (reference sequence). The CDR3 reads CAAARVPYEQYF. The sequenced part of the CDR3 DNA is TGCGCTGCAGCCAGGGTCCCCTACGAG.

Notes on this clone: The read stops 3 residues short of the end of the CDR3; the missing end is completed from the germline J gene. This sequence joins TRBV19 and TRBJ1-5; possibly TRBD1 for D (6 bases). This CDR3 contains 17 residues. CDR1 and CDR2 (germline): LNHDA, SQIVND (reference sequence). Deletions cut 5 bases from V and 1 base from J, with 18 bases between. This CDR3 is CASSEGYGGASNQPQHF. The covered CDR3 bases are TGTGCCAGTAGTGAAGGGTATGGGGGGGCAAGCAATCAGCCC.

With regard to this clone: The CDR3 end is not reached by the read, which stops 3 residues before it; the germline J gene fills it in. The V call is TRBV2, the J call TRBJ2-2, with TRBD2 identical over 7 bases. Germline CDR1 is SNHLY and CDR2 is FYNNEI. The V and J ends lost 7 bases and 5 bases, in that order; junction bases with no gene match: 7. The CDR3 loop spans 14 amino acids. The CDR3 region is CASIHGGGTGELFF. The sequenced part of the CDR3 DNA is TGTGCCAGCATTCATGGGGGGGGAACCGGGGAG. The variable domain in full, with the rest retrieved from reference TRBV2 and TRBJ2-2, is EPEVTQTPSHQVTQMGQEVILRCVPISNHLYFYWYRQILGQKVEFLVSFYNNEISEKSEIFDDQFSVERPDGSNFTLKIRSTKLEDSAMYFCASIHGGGTGELFFGEGSRLTVL.

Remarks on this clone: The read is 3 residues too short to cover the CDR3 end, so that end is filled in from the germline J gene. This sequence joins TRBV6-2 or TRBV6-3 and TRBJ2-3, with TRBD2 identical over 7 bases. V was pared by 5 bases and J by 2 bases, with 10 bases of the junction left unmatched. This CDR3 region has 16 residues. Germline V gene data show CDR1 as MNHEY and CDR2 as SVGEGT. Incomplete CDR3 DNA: TGTGCCAGCAGTCCCTTCGCGGGACTACTCACAGATACG. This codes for CASSPFAGLLTDT. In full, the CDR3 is CASSPFAGLLTDTQYF.

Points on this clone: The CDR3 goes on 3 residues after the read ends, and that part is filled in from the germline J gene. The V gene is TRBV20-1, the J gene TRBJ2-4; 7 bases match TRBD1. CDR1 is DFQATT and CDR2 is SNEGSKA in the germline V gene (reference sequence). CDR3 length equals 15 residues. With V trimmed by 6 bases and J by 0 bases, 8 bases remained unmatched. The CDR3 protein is CSAGTETLAKNIQYF. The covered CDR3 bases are TGCAGTGCCGGGACAGAAACTCTAGCCAAAAACATT.

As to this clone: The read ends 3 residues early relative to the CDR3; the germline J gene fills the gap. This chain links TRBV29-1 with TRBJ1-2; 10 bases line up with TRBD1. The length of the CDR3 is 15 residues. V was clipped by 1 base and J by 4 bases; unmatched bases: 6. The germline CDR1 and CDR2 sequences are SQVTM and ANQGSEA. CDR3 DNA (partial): TGCAGCGTTGAAGTCGGGACAGGGGTCCCCTATGGC. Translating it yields CSVEVGTGVPYG. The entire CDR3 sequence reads CSVEVGTGVPYGYTF.

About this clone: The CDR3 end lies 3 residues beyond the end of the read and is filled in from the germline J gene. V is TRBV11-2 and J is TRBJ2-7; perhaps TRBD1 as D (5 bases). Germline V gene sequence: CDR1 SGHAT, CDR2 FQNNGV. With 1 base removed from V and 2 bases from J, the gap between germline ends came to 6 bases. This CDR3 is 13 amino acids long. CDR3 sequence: CASSLGQTYEQYF. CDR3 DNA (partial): TGTGCCAGCAGCTTAGGACAGACCTACGAG.

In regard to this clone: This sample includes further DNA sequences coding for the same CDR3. The CDR3 DNA, read in part, is TGTGCCAGCAGTTACAGCCACAGGGTTTTACAGGACAATGAG. Residues: CASSYSHRVLQDNE. The whole CDR3 region reads CASSYSHRVLQDNEQFF. The chain carries TRBV6-2 or TRBV6-3 and TRBJ2-1; weak D call: TRBD1 (6 bases). The missing CDR3 end, 3 residues past where the read stops, is filled in from the germline J gene. Germline-derived CDR1 and CDR2 are MNHEY and SVGEGT. The ends were cut back, 2 bases at V and 5 bases at J, with 19 bases in the middle. The CDR3 runs 17 residues.

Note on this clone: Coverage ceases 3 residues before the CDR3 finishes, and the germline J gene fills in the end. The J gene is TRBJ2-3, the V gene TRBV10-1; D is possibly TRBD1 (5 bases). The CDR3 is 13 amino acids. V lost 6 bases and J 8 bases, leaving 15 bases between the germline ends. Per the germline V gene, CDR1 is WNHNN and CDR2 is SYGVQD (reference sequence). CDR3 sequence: CASSDPPQGTQYF. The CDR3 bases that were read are TGCGCCAGCAGCGACCCGCCCCAGGGTACG.

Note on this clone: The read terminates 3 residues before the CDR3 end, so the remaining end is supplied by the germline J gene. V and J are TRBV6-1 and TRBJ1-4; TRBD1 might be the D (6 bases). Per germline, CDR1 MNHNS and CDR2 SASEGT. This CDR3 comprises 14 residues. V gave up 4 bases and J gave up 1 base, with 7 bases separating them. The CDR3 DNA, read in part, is TGTGCCAGCAGTGTACAGGGAACTAATGAAAAA. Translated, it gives CASSVQGTNEK. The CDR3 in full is CASSVQGTNEKLFF.

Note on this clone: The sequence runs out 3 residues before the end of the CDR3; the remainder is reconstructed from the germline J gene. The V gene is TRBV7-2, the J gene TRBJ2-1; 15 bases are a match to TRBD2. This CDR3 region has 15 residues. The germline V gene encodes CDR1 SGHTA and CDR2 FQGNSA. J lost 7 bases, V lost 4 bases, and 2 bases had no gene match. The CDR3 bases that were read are TGTGCCAGCAGCTCGGGACTAGCGGGGGGAAATGAG. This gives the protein CASSSGLAGGNE. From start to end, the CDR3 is CASSSGLAGGNEQFF. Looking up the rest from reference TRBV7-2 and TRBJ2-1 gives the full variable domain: GAGVSQSPSNKVTEKGKDVELRCDPISGHTALYWYRQSLGQGLEFLIYFQGNSAPDKSGLPSDRFSAERTGGSVSTLTIQRTQQEDSAVYLCASSSGLAGGNEQFFGPGTRLTVL.

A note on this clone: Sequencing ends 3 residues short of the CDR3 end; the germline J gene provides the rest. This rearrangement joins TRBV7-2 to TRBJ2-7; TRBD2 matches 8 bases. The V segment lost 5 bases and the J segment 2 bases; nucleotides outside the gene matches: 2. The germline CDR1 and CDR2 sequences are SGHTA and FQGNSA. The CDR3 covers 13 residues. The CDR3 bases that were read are TGTGCCAGCAGCCTTAGCGGGACCTACGAG. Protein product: CASSLSGTYE. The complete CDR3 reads CASSLSGTYEQYF. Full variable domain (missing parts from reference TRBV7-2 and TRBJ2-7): GAGVSQSPSNKVTEKGKDVELRCDPISGHTALYWYRQSLGQGLEFLIYFQGNSAPDKSGLPSDRFSAERTGGSVSTLTIQRTQQEDSAVYLCASSLSGTYEQYFGPGTRLTVT.

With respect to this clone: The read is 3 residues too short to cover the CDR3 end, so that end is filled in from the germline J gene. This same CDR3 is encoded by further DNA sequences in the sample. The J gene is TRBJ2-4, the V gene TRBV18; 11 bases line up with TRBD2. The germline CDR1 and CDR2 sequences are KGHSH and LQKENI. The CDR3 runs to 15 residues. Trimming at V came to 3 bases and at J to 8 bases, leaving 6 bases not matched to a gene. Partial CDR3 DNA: TGTGCCAGCTCACCGACTAGCGGGAACCAGGACATT. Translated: CASSPTSGNQDI. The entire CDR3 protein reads CASSPTSGNQDIQYF.

The CDR3 bases that were read are TGTGCCAGCAGTCTCGGGACTGCCCTCGAG. Residues: CASSLGTALE. The whole CDR3 sequence is CASSLGTALEQYF. This chain links TRBV6-2 or TRBV6-3 with TRBJ2-7; possibly TRBD2 for D (6 bases). The observed sequence ends 3 residues before the CDR3 terminus, with the missing tail filled in from the germline J gene. The CDR3 runs 13 residues. Germline-derived CDR1 and CDR2 are MNHEY and SVGEGT. V shed 5 bases and J shed 6 bases, with 14 bases lying between them.

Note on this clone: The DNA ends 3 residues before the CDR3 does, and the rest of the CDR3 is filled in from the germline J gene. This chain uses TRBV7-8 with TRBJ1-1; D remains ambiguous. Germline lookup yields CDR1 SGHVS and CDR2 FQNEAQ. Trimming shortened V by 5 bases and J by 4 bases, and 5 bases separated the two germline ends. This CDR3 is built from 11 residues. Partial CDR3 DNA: TGTGCCAGCAGCCTCGGCACTGAA. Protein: CASSLGTE. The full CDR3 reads CASSLGTEAFF.

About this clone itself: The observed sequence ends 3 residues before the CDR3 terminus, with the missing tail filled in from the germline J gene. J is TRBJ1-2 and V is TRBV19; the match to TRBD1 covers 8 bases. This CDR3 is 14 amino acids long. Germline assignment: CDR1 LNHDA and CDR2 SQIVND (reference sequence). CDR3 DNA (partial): TGTGCCAGTAGTACATACGGACAGGGAGAAGGC. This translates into CASSTYGQGEG. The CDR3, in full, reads CASSTYGQGEGYTF.

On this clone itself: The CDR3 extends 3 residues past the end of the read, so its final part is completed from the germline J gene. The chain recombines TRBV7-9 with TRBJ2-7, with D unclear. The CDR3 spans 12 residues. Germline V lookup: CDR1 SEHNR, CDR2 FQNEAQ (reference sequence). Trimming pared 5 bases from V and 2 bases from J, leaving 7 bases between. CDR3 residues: CASSHNPYEQYF. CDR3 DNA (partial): TGTGCCAGCAGCCACAACCCCTACGAG.

The CDR3 here is CASSLTAGHQPQHF. The sequenced part of the CDR3 DNA is TGTGCCAGCAGCTTAACGGCAGGGCATCAGCCC. The chain couples TRBV7-6 to TRBJ1-5, with D possibly matching TRBD1 (5 bases). The CDR3 end lies 3 residues beyond the end of the read and is filled in from the germline J gene. From germline, CDR1 is SGHVS and CDR2 FNYEAQ. The CDR3 runs 14 residues. V lost 2 bases and J 5 bases, leaving 10 bases between the germline ends.

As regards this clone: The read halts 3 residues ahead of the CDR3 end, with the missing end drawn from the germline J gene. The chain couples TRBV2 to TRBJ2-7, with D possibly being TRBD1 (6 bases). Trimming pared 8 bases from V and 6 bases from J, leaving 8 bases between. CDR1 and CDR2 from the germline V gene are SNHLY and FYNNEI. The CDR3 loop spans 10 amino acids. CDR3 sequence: CASSGVEQYF. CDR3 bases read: TGTGCCAGCTCAGGGGTCGAG.

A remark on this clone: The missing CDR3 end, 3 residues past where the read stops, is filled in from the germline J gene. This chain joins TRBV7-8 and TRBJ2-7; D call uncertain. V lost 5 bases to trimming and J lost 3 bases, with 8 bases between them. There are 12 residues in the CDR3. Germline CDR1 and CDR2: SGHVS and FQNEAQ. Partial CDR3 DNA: TGTGCCAGCAGCGCGCTCCGCTACGAG. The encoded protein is CASSALRYE. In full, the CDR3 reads CASSALRYEQYF. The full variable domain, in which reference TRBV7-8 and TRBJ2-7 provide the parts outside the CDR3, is GAGVSQSPRYKVAKRGQDVALRCDPISGHVSLFWYQQALGQGPEFLTYFQNEAQLDKSGLPSDRFFAERPEGSVSTLKIQRTQQEDSAVYLCASSALRYEQYFGPGTRLTVT.

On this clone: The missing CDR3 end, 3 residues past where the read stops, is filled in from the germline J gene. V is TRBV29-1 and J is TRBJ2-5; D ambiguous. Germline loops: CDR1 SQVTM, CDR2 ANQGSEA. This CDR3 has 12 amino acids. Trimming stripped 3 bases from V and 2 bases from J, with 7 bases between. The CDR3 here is CSVDQLQETQYF. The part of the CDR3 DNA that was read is TGCAGCGTTGACCAGTTACAAGAGACC.

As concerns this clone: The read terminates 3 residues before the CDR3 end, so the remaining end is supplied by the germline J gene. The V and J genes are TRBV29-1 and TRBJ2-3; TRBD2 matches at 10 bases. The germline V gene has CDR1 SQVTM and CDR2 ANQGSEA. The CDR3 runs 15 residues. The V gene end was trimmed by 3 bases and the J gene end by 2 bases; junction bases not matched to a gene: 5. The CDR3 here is CSVDPTSGLTDTQYF. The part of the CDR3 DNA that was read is TGCAGCGTTGACCCGACTAGCGGGCTCACAGATACG.

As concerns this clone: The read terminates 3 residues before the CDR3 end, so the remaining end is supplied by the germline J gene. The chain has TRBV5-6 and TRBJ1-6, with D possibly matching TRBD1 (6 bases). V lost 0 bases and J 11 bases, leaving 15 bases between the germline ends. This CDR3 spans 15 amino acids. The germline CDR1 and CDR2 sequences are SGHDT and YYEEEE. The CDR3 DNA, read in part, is TGTGCCAGCAGCTTGGGCGGGGGCTTGGAGGCACCC. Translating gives CASSLGGGLEAP. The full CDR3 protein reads CASSLGGGLEAPLHF.

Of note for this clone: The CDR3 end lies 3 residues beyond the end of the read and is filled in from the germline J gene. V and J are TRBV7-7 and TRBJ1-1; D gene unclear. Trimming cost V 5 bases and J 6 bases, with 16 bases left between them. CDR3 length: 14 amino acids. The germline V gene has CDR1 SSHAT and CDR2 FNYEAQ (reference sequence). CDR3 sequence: CASSLNPGDPEAFF. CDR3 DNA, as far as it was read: TGTGCCAGCAGCCTGAACCCGGGTGACCCTGAA.

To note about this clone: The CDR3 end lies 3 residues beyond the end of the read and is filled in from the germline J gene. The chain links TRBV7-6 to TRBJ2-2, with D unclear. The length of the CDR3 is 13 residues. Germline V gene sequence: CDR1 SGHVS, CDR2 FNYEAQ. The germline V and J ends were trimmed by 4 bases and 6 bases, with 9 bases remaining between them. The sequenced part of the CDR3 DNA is TGTGCCAGCAGCTCAGGTCTCTCCGGGGAG. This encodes CASSSGLSGE. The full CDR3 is CASSSGLSGELFF.

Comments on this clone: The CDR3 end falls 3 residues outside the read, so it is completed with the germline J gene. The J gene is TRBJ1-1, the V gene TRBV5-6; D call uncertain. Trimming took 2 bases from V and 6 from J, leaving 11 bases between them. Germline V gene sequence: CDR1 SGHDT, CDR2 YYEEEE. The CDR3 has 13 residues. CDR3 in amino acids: CASSFSGGPEAFF. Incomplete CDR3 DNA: TGTGCCAGCAGCTTTTCGGGTGGCCCTGAA.

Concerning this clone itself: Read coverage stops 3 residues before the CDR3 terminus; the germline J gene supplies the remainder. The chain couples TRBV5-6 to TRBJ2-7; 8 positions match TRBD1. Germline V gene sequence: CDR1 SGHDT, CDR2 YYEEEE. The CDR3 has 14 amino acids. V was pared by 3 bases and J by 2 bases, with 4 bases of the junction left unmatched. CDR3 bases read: TGTGCCAGCAGCTCGGGACAGGATGCCTACGAG. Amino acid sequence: CASSSGQDAYE. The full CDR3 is CASSSGQDAYEQYF.